The sequence of this TCR beta chain was determined in a study of cytomegalovirus exposure and HLA in healthy donors (TCRdb year 2017). Background for the entire study: In an earlier analysis of some 610 of the donors, 276 Gb of sequence data and 100 million or so unique TCR beta sequences from about 179 million T cells were reported. Around 320 gigabases of sequencing data and approximately 84 million unique TCR sequences were included in an early release covering around 600 HLA-typed donors. Among the 398 genotyped donors, 81% belonged to the genetic ancestry cluster associated with self-reported Caucasian donors. The study aimed to test whether signatures of past pathogen exposure could be identified by cataloging public T cell receptors. The study profiled the T cell repertoires of under 700 subjects by immunosequencing and related them to cytomegalovirus serostatus. In addition to the first cohort of about 650 subjects, a separate validation cohort of 120 different subjects was used. The study combined high-throughput TCR immunosequencing, statistical association of individual TCRs with disease status, and machine learning to predict cytomegalovirus infection status. A later analysis re-examined previously published TCR beta repertoires from roughly 650 donors and added high-resolution HLA genotyping to investigate patterns of TCR occurrence. Rather than using new phenotypic data, the later analysis identified candidate immune exposures from TCR beta sequences and from how often those sequences occurred across donors. In an earlier analysis of around 540 of the donors, high-throughput TCR beta sequencing was used to judge whether each TCR beta V gene segment behaved as functional or pseudogenic. Donor age, sex, ethnicity and CMV serostatus were collected together with the repertoire data. A later genetic analysis took genome-wide SNP genotypes for about 65% of the 666 donors and used that subset as a discovery cohort. All discovery cohort repertoires had been generated using a single sequencing platform. HLA typing included class I and class II loci at four-digit resolution. Typing coverage differed by locus: A, B, C, DRB1 and DQB1 were typed in roughly 620-630 donors, DQA1 in roughly 500, DPA1 in 606, and DPB1 in approximately 450. Five DR-DQ haplotypes were treated as single units for association and clustering because of strong linkage in the cohort. Among about 390 genotyped donors of the cohort, an average of roughly 240,000 unique TCR beta nucleotide sequences were sequenced per donor, roughly 20% of them non-productive.

CDR1 and CDR2 were assigned from the germline V gene as MNHEY and SVGAGI. V has 6 bases trimmed and J has 4 bases trimmed; junction bases matching no gene number 4. Its CDR3 holds 13 amino acids, cysteine through phenylalanine. Of all the DNA, just the CDR3 is kept, 39 bases in frame from base 1. As to this clone: This clone's antigen is unknown. No much larger clone exists at a distance of one base, and base qualities are not known.

The cohort comprised more than 550 healthy bone marrow donors. At the time of sampling, every cohort member was nominally healthy, though immune exposures that went unrecorded were likely present. The donor tested CMV seronegative, placing the donor among the 350 or so seronegative members of the cohort. Every donor gave a peripheral blood sample, and the peripheral blood mononuclear cells from that sample were used for TCR beta sequencing. Genomic DNA was extracted from the blood cell samples with the Qiagen DNeasy Blood Extraction Kit. The method was the immunoSEQ multiplex PCR assay. For the multiplex PCR, a mixture combining 60 forward primers for TCR Vbeta segments and 13 reverse primers for TCR Jbeta segments was used. The CDR3 region of rearranged TCR beta genes was amplified from genomic DNA with a multiplex PCR assay. The amplified TCR beta libraries were sequenced on the Illumina HiSeq System as 87-base-pair reads. On the authors' methods: A later analysis tallied some 79 million unique TCR beta chains across the approximately 670 repertoires, and some 10 million of those chains were shared by two or more donors. Raw reads were error-corrected and collapsed into unique sequences by a nearest-neighbor algorithm in which closely related sequences were merged to remove PCR and sequencing errors. CDR3 sequences were aligned to IMGT reference sequences to assign V, D and J gene segments. For a sequence to be retained, a match of at least six nucleotides to both a V gene segment and a J gene segment was required. A rearrangement was called productive if the CDR3 had no stop codons and remained in frame with V and J, and every other rearrangement was called non-productive. Following IMGT convention, CDR3 was defined as the stretch from the second conserved V-encoded cysteine to the conserved J-encoded phenylalanine. The earlier analysis of a few hundred of the donors excluded sequences that lacked an unambiguous match to a single V gene segment. An earlier analysis of under 750 of the donors called V segments functional above 56.7% productive rearrangements and segregating when the between-donor standard deviation exceeded 5%. To diagnose cytomegalovirus status from the catalog of TCR beta chain sequences, a statistical classification framework was built. In a later analysis, V and J genes were assigned by comparing TCR nucleotide sequences against IMGT/GENE-DB human TR gene sequences. Using the TCRdist pipeline, a later analysis assigned CDR3 sequences along with most-parsimonious VDJ recombination scenarios. In a later analysis, each TCR beta chain was defined by its CDR3 amino acid sequence together with its V-gene family, and reads lacking a unique V-gene family were excluded. In a later analysis, some 600 highly shared, low-generation-probability nucleotide sequences were removed to address suspected cross-contamination and a sequencing artifact. A later analysis calculated a clonal expansion index for each public chain from normalized within-repertoire ranks of inferred template counts. In a later analysis, generation probabilities were computed using a VDJ recombination model fitted to out-of-frame rearrangements, and the results were checked against IGoR. In a later analysis, TCR-TCR, TCR-HLA and TCR-CMV co-occurrence was scored with hypergeometric tests, and a repertoire-size bias correction was applied to TCR pairs. To estimate false discovery rates, a later analysis permuted the HLA or CMV assignments 20 times. A later analysis grouped co-occurring TCRs with DBSCAN, adding TCRdist sequence similarity when clustering within HLA-allele-positive subsets. Repertoires with fewer than 30,000 or more than 120,000 public chains, plus five repertoires with anomalous nucleotide sharing, were excluded from co-occurrence clustering. What TCRdb holds here is the immuneACCESS table cut down to in-frame rearrangements. Part of the clones is not present; checked against another copy, under half of the missing clones reflect an unresolved V gene, and the others are unexplained. The DNA was the basis for D and trimming; V, J and clone size are from that table. This sample gives tens of thousands of clones in total; roughly three quarters of them show up just once. The biggest ten clones account for roughly 3.7% of the sample.

Here is what the overall study found, with its caveats: Compared with the approximately 670-donor mean, donors in an Asian-associated ancestry cluster had fewer N-insertions in productive TCRs, according to a later genetic analysis. An association between a missense DCLRE1C variant and V-gene and J-gene trimming of TCR beta chains was found in a later genetic analysis and replicated in an independent cohort. The sequencing pipeline was judged likely to have produced a cluster of highly shared sequence variants as a technical artifact. The study gave a list of about 160 TCR beta chains associated with cytomegalovirus. In both the original and validation cohorts, the classifier was reported to diagnose cytomegalovirus status with high specificity and sensitivity. Across donors, most TCR sequences were observed very rarely, whereas some public TCRs were present in many individuals. In a later analysis, the rate of TCR association differed among HLA loci, with DRB1 alleles having the most associated TCRs and HLA-C alleles having the fewest. It was suggested by the authors that the approach could potentially be generalized to other disease states and immunological phenotypes. According to a later analysis, parvovirus B19, influenza, CMV and Epstein-Barr virus appeared linked to several top co-occurrence clusters. For the cohort, immune exposure information was limited to CMV serostatus. Correlated functional status among segregating V segments might be attributable to linkage disequilibrium, but an unknown experimental factor could not be ruled out. Only TCR beta chains were sequenced in this cohort, and the absence of alpha or paired-chain data limited detectable features. In a later analysis, some 17,000 TCR beta sequences were associated with specific HLA alleles at a false discovery rate of 0.05. Presence/absence analyses assumed roughly uniform sequencing depth across donors, an assumption that may not hold. Most CMV-associated TCR beta chains appeared to be HLA-restricted in a later analysis, and the HLA associations seemed to be driven largely by CMV exposure. Some IMGT-functional V segments, including TRBV6-2 and TRBV6-3, could not be distinguished by the 87-base-pair reads and were therefore excluded. In a later analysis, HLA-associated TCR beta chains were found to be more clonally expanded and to have lower generation probabilities than equally common non-associated chains. Broadly in line with IMGT annotations, most TCR beta V segments showed up in productive rearrangements about 87% or about 30% of the time in an earlier analysis of some 590 of the donors. A further reported finding was that TCR beta sequences accurately predicted the HLA-A and HLA-B alleles for most subjects in the first cohort. In vitro tests confirmed that a few of the cytomegalovirus-associated TCR beta chains recognize cytomegalovirus antigens. HLA typing was unavailable for some donors at each locus, so association tests used only the typed subset. When HLA alleles, especially DR and DQ, strongly co-occurred, TCR associations were difficult to assign to individual alleles. Because counts were too low, roughly 18 rarely observed V segments, including chromosome 9 orphons, were left out of the earlier analysis of 587 of the donors.

The rearrangement joined TRBV6-5 to TRBJ2-7; 9 central nucleotides agree with TRBD1. Sequenced sample: PBMCs. This receptor was identified in a man aged 25-45 years in good health and CMV-seronegative. The encoded CDR3 is CASRPGQGYEQYF. The DNA sequence is as follows: TGTGCCAGCAGGCCGGGACAGGGATACGAGCAGTACTTC.